This T cell receptor (beta chain) comes out of a study of CD8 T cells in ankylosing spondylitis. General study results and limits: Blood of patients with ankylosing spondylitis appeared to be characterized by a TCR beta motif of several highly homologous variants.

J gave up 8 bases and V 3 bases, and 3 bases lay outside the gene matches. This CDR3 is built from 14 residues. MiXCR, applied by TCRdb to the 5' RACE reads, yields one record per CDR3 protein. Of approximately 130,000 distinct CDR3 sequences in the sample, roughly 8.8% were seen once. This clonotype was seen a handful of times. The antigen is undetermined. The chain joins TRBV12-3 or TRBV12-4 to TRBJ2-2; 10 nucleotides line up with TRBD1. The sequence was collected from a male donor with ankylosing spondylitis or in good health (not recorded which). Sequenced: blood, either unsorted or a sorted T cell fraction (not recorded which). The CDR3 loop reads CASSLGQGIGELFF. The CDR3 DNA sequence: TGTGCCAGCAGTTTGGGACAGGGGATAGGGGAGCTGTTTTTT.